This entry is about one TCR beta chain. The data are from a study of immune heterogeneity within non-small cell lung tumors. In a multiplex PCR, 32 V and 13 J primers amplified TCR beta CDR3. One entry per CDR3 protein results from TCRdb running MiXCR on the multiplex PCR reads. The table lists about 2,900 distinct CDR3 sequences, less than 30% of them singletons. As template, the study used bulk tumor genomic DNA at 600 ng per sample. Taken during surgery, several biopsies per primary tumor were spaced as far apart as possible within the tumor mass. The cohort was untreated, with newly diagnosed non-small cell lung cancer undergoing curative surgery. Trimming left V 8 bases short and J 6 bases short, with 10 bases between. The V gene's germline CDR1 is MNHEY and CDR2 SMNVEV (reference sequence). The CDR3 covers 12 residues.

This chain connects TRBV27 to TRBJ2-2, with D unresolved. This TCR was sampled from a female donor with non-small cell lung cancer. Sequencing was carried out using lung tumor tissue. CDR3 sequence reads: CASGTPPGELFF. CDR3 DNA: TGTGCCAGCGGCACCCCACCCGGGGAGCTGTTTTTT.